The clone carrying this T cell receptor beta chain was found many times. Its specificity is not known. This sample is drawn from a study of T cells after yellow fever vaccination. Whole-study results and caveats: Though it reached lower strength, the secondary response hit its peak faster, day 5 versus 15. Once the booster was given, most primary-vaccination clones reappeared, at around 95% for CD4 and around 90% for CD8.

Researchers made TCR cDNA using 5'RACE template switching, and this step added a universal primer site and UMIs. TCRdb fed the 5' RACE reads into MiXCR, producing one record per CDR3 protein. Here the sample spans about 320,000 distinct CDR3 sequences, around 4.3% being singletons. Trimming took 3 bases from V and 4 from J; bases not matched to a gene: 3. CDR3 size: 14 residues. The material was PBMCs, obtained 15 days after the yellow fever booster vaccination. The gene calls are TRBV12-3 or TRBV12-4 and TRBJ2-1, with 7 bases aligning to TRBD2. The source is a man aged 18 to 30 who received the YFV17D yellow fever vaccine. CDR3 in DNA: TGTGCCAGCAGTTTGTCTAGCGGTTACAATGAGCAGTTCTTC. It specifies CASSLSSGYNEQFF.